The T cell receptor (beta chain) under discussion was sequenced for a study of PD-1 blockade in classical Hodgkin lymphoma. Germline assignment: CDR1 SEHNR and CDR2 FQNEAQ (reference sequence). V shed 1 base and J shed 2 bases, with 6 bases lying between them. The CDR3 is 13 residues long. Sequencing was performed with immunoSEQ multiplex PCR; in TCRdb, only in-frame clones are kept and a portion is missing. Found here are over 11,000 clones, just under 80% of them singletons; the top ten hold roughly 25%. All patients experienced relapse after autologous stem cell transplantation, and brentuximab vedotin exposure was variable. Complete response, partial response or progressive disease constituted the best response categories observed. General study points: Healthy donors were reported to have higher baseline TCR diversity than newly diagnosed patients. Complete responders started with a diversity level that resembled newly diagnosed patients at baseline.

Comment on this clone: What it binds is unknown.

This TCR derives from a human donor with classical Hodgkin lymphoma. The rearrangement links TRBV7-9 to TRBJ2-7; D possibly corresponds to TRBD2 (5 bases). Sequenced material: peripheral blood mononuclear cells (PBMCs), taken before the second cycle of nivolumab. The DNA of the CDR3 is TGTGCCAGCAGCTTAGACGGGACCTACGAGCAGTACTTC. Protein sequence: CASSLDGTYEQYF.